These 27 T cell receptor beta chains originate from one sample sequenced in a study of cytomegalovirus exposure and HLA in healthy donors. Primers included in the PCR were 60 Vbeta and 13 Jbeta primers. Clones were read by immunoSEQ multiplex PCR, and TCRdb kept only the in-frame ones, dropping some. The listing records 100,000 to 150,000 clones. Sequencing used PBMCs. The receptors were sampled from a woman aged 40 to 55 in good health and CMV-seropositive.

The chain carries TRBV7-8 and TRBJ2-6; D is perhaps TRBD1 (5 bases). Germline V gene data show CDR1 as SGHVS and CDR2 as FQNEAQ. The CDR3 extends over 14 amino acids. V dropped 5 bases and J dropped 1 base, with 6 bases sitting between them. The CDR3 DNA reads TGTGCCAGCAGCCAGGGTTCTGGGGCCAACGTCCTGACTTTC. Residues: CASSQGSGANVLTF.

This chain uses TRBV7-6 with TRBJ2-1; D is ambiguous. V gave up 4 bases and J gave up 5 bases, with 18 bases separating them. CDR1 SGHVS and CDR2 FNYEAQ come from the germline V gene. CDR3 length equals 16 residues. The CDR3 bases are TGTGCCAGCAGCTCCCCCCTTGCCCGGGTTAACAATGAGCAGTTCTTC. Its protein product is CASSSPLARVNNEQFF.

The chain uses TRBV25-1 and TRBJ1-1, with TRBD1 as a possible D gene (5 bases). V gave up 5 bases and J gave up 11 bases, with 12 bases separating them. Germline V lookup: CDR1 MGHDK, CDR2 SYGVNS. CDR3 size: 11 residues. CDR3 in DNA: TGTGCCAGCAGTTTAGGGGCGTTGGCTTTCTTT. The encoded protein is CASSLGALAFF.

This chain uses TRBV5-1 with TRBJ1-2; 12 nucleotides agree with TRBD1. The CDR3 spans 15 residues. Germline CDR1 is SGHRS and CDR2 is YFSETQ. Trimming cost V 2 bases and J 4 bases; bases outside gene matches: 3. CDR3 amino acids: CASSLGTGGTYGYTF. The CDR3 DNA reads as TGCGCCAGCAGCTTAGGGACAGGGGGCACCTATGGCTACACCTTC.

The rearrangement uses TRBV29-1 and TRBJ2-7, with D possibly matching TRBD2 (5 bases). The CDR3 extends over 15 amino acids. The ends were cut back, 1 base at V and 0 bases at J, with 13 bases in the middle. Germline CDR1 SQVTM, CDR2 ANQGSEA. The CDR3 reads CSVEGKDSSSYEQYF. The CDR3 nucleotides are TGCAGCGTTGAAGGAAAGGACTCAAGCTCCTACGAGCAGTACTTC.

The chain recombines TRBV9 with TRBJ2-4; 10 nucleotides align to TRBD1. Germline trimming cut 4 bases from V and 2 bases from J; bases unmatched to any gene: 3. The CDR3 runs to 15 residues. Germline V gene lookup returns CDR1 SGDLS and CDR2 YYNGEE. CDR3: CASSRDRGTKNIQYF. CDR3 nucleotide sequence: TGTGCCAGCAGCCGGGACAGGGGTACCAAAAACATTCAGTACTTC. Combining the CDR3 with reference TRBV9 and TRBJ2-4 gives the whole variable domain DSGVTQTPKHLITATGQRVTLRCSPRSGDLSVYWYQQSLDQGLQFLIQYYNGEERAKGNILERFSAQQFPDLHSELNLSSLELGDSALYFCASSRDRGTKNIQYFGAGTRLSVL.

The genes are TRBV19 and TRBJ2-6, with 14 bases that match TRBD2. There are 19 residues in the CDR3. Germline values: CDR1 LNHDA, CDR2 SQIVND (reference sequence). J gave up 2 bases and V 0 bases, and 3 bases lay outside the gene matches. CDR3 protein: CASSIDPGLAGAGANVLTF. DNA for the CDR3: TGTGCCAGTAGTATAGATCCGGGACTAGCGGGAGCTGGGGCCAACGTCCTGACTTTC.

The chain carries TRBV28 and TRBJ2-1, with TRBD2 identical over 16 bases. V shed 4 bases and J 0 bases; nucleotides not matched to a gene: 12. CDR1 MDHEN and CDR2 SYDVKM come from the germline V gene. The CDR3 runs to 21 residues. In nucleotides, the CDR3 is TGTGCCAGCAGTTCGGGACTAGCGGGAGGGTCTTTGAAAAGCTCCTACAATGAGCAGTTCTTC. Protein sequence: CASSSGLAGGSLKSSYNEQFF.

The rearrangement uses TRBV5-4 and TRBJ2-1; 7 nucleotides match TRBD1. The CDR3 is 16 amino acids. CDR1 is SGHNT and CDR2 is YYREEE in the germline V gene (reference sequence). V lost 4 bases to trimming and J lost 5 bases; unmatched junction nucleotides: 12. CDR3 in amino acids: CASSVDRDARHNEQFF. Here the CDR3 DNA reads TGTGCCAGCAGCGTTGACAGGGATGCAAGGCACAATGAGCAGTTCTTC.

The chain recombines TRBV7-3 with TRBJ1-3, with TRBD1 matching over 7 bases. V gave up 5 bases and J gave up 0 bases; unmatched junction bases: 4. Germline assignment: CDR1 SGHTA and CDR2 FQGTGA. The CDR3 covers 15 residues. The CDR3 spells CASSKRDSSGNTIYF. For the CDR3, the DNA is TGTGCCAGCAGCAAACGGGACAGCTCTGGAAACACCATATATTTT.

The J gene is TRBJ1-4, the V gene TRBV7-9, with 7 bases fitting TRBD1. The CDR3 is 14 residues long. After removal of 1 base from V and 7 bases from J, the junction contained 3 bases not matched to a gene. Germline V lookup: CDR1 SEHNR, CDR2 FQNEAQ (reference sequence). This CDR3 reads CASSLDRGGEKLFF. DNA for the CDR3: TGTGCCAGCAGCTTAGACAGGGGAGGTGAAAAACTGTTTTTT.

The J gene is TRBJ2-3, the V gene TRBV19, with TRBD2 matching 7 bases. CDR3 size: 15 residues. Unmatched junction bases numbered 7, after V lost 4 bases and J lost 3 bases. CDR1 and CDR2 (germline): LNHDA, SQIVND (reference sequence). This CDR3 is CASSSWTSGTDTQYF. The CDR3 DNA reads TGTGCCAGTAGTAGTTGGACTAGTGGGACAGATACGCAGTATTTT.

The chain joins TRBV29-1 to TRBJ2-2; D might be TRBD1 (5 bases). Germline values: CDR1 SQVTM, CDR2 ANQGSEA. V shed 4 bases and J shed 0 bases, with 6 bases lying between them. The CDR3 runs to 13 residues. The CDR3 is CSVGTSNTGELFF. The DNA for the CDR3 is TGCAGCGTTGGGACATCGAACACCGGGGAGCTGTTTTTT.

The chain employs TRBV18 and TRBJ1-1; D call uncertain. Germline V gene lookup returns CDR1 KGHSH and CDR2 LQKENI. The length of the CDR3 is 13 residues. Between the trimmed V and J ends, which lost 8 bases and 2 bases, there was a span of 12 bases. The DNA of the CDR3 is TGTGCCAGCCTCCTCACAGAAAACACTGAAGCTTTCTTT. Protein sequence: CASLLTENTEAFF.

This chain connects TRBV18 to TRBJ2-7; tentative D call: TRBD1 (5 bases). The V gene's germline CDR1 is KGHSH and CDR2 LQKENI. V was shortened by 3 bases and J by 3 bases, with 15 bases between the two germline ends. This CDR3 has 15 amino acids. The CDR3 protein is CASSPYRDRLYEQYF. The CDR3 DNA follows: TGTGCCAGCTCACCCTATAGAGACAGACTCTACGAGCAGTACTTC.

The gene calls are TRBV25-1 and TRBJ2-4, with a tentative D call TRBD2 (6 bases). The CDR3 spans 15 residues. Looked up from germline, CDR1 is MGHDK and CDR2 is SYGVNS. V lost 10 bases and J lost 0, with 16 bases in between. DNA of the CDR3: TGTGCCACAAACTCGGGGGTAATAGCCAAAAACATTCAGTACTTC. Translation: CATNSGVIAKNIQYF.

The V and J genes are TRBV6-5 and TRBJ2-1; TRBD2 is a possible D gene (6 bases). Trimming left V 2 bases short and J 9 bases short, with 8 bases between. CDR1 is MNHEY and CDR2 is SVGAGI in the germline V gene. This CDR3 contains 12 residues. The CDR3 DNA sequence: TGTGCCAGCAGTTACAGGGGAGGTGAGCAGTTCTTC. Its translation: CASSYRGGEQFF.

The J gene is TRBJ1-5, the V gene TRBV7-2, with D uncertain. This CDR3 is 16 amino acids long. V gave up 1 base and J gave up 0 bases, with 10 bases separating them. The V gene's germline CDR1 is SGHTA and CDR2 FQGNSA. DNA for the CDR3: TGTGCCAGCAGCTTAGACAGTCCTTATAGCAATCAGCCCCAGCATTTT. Encoded protein: CASSLDSPYSNQPQHF.

The chain combines TRBV7-8 with TRBJ1-5; perhaps TRBD1 as D (6 bases). The V gene lost 1 base and the J gene lost 7 bases, with 11 bases spanning the gap. Germline CDR1 reads SGHVS; CDR2 reads FQNEAQ. This CDR3 has 14 amino acids. The CDR3 loop is CASSLEAGAQPQHF. CDR3 DNA: TGTGCCAGCAGCTTAGAGGCAGGGGCACAGCCCCAGCATTTT.

The chain is built from TRBV30 and TRBJ2-2, with 7 bases identical to TRBD1. Germline assignment: CDR1 GTSNPN and CDR2 SVGIG (reference sequence). CDR3 length: 16 amino acids. V was pared by 1 base and J by 3 bases, with 8 bases of the junction left unmatched. CDR3 region: CAWSDLRGLYTGELFF. CDR3 bases: TGTGCCTGGAGTGATCTCAGGGGGTTGTACACCGGGGAGCTGTTTTTT.

The V call is TRBV6-4, the J call TRBJ1-2, with D uncertain. The CDR3 loop spans 11 amino acids. V was trimmed by 8 bases and J by 7 bases, leaving 11 bases between them. Germline values: CDR1 MRHNA, CDR2 SNTAGT. The CDR3 protein is CASSGVSGYTF. The DNA of the CDR3 is TGTGCCAGCTCAGGTGTTTCTGGCTACACCTTC.

The chain is built from TRBV5-4 and TRBJ1-2; D might be TRBD1 (6 bases). The V gene's germline CDR1 is SGHNT and CDR2 YYREEE (reference sequence). V was clipped by 4 bases and J by 7 bases, with 14 bases between them. The CDR3 has 13 amino acids. In DNA, the CDR3 is TGTGCCAGCAGCACACAGGGAATCAGTGGCTACACCTTC. Protein product: CASSTQGISGYTF.

The rearrangement links TRBV28 to TRBJ2-3; 8 bases align to TRBD1. The CDR3 is made up of 11 amino acids. The germline CDR1 and CDR2 sequences are MDHEN and SYDVKM. V dropped 6 bases and J dropped 8; count of bases not matched to a gene: 1. CDR3 protein: CASSQGATQYF. CDR3 nucleotides: TGTGCCAGCAGCCAGGGGGCTACGCAGTATTTT.

This sequence joins TRBV29-1 and TRBJ1-5; 8 positions match TRBD1. This CDR3 spans 12 amino acids. The germline gives CDR1 SQVTM, CDR2 ANQGSEA. V lost 6 bases to trimming and J lost 5 bases; unmatched junction nucleotides: 3. The CDR3 sequence is CSVGQGDQPQHF. Here the CDR3 DNA reads TGCAGCGTAGGACAGGGAGATCAGCCCCAGCATTTT.

This clone is called medium-sized based on its frequency. CDR3 in amino acids: CASSDSSGNTGELFF. The CDR3 DNA reads as TGTGCCAGCAGTGACTCTAGCGGGAACACCGGGGAGCTGTTTTTT. V and J are TRBV6-4 and TRBJ2-2, with TRBD2 as a possible D gene (6 bases). The germline gives CDR1 MRHNA, CDR2 SNTAGT. Trimming pared 0 bases from V and 1 base from J, leaving 6 bases between. This CDR3 is 15 amino acids long.

The DNA for the CDR3 is TGTGCCAGCAGCTCGAAGCTCCTGGGGGGAAATGAGCAGTTCTTC. It translates to CASSSKLLGGNEQFF. V is TRBV5-5 and J is TRBJ2-1; perhaps TRBD2 as D (6 bases). V was trimmed by 3 bases and J by 7 bases, leaving 17 bases between them. The germline gives CDR1 SGHKS, CDR2 YYEKEE (reference sequence). CDR3 length: 15 amino acids. Full variable domain (rest looked up from reference TRBV5-5 and TRBJ2-1): DAGVTQSPTHLIKTRGQQVTLRCSPISGHKSVSWYQQVLGQGPQFIFQYYEKEERGRGNFPDRFSARQFPNYSSELNVNALLLGDSALYLCASSSKLLGGNEQFFGPGTRLTVL.

CDR3 sequence: CASSHGARGAREKLFF. In DNA form, the CDR3 reads TGCGCCAGCAGCCACGGGGCACGGGGGGCGAGAGAAAAACTGTTTTTT. The chain links TRBV4-1 to TRBJ1-4; the D gene is possibly TRBD1 (6 bases). V was shortened by 3 bases and J by 8 bases, with 19 bases between the two germline ends. This CDR3 has 16 residues. Germline CDR1 is MGHRA and CDR2 is YSYEKL.